The entry that follows covers one T cell receptor (beta chain) sequence. The antigen remains undetermined. This sample was included in a study of cytomegalovirus exposure and HLA in healthy donors. 60 Vbeta and 13 Jbeta primers were used in PCR. Sequenced by immunoSEQ multiplex PCR; TCRdb stores in-frame clones only, minus some. Of 100,000 to 150,000 clones in the sample, around 70% were seen once. The V end lost 2 bases, the J end lost 0 bases, and 9 bases lay between the germline ends. CDR1 is SGHRS, CDR2 YFSETQ, per germline. CDR3 length: 14 residues. Findings of the study overall: In vitro assays verified that a few CMV-associated chains recognized CMV antigens specifically.

V and J are TRBV5-1 and TRBJ2-7; weak D call: TRBD1 (6 bases). The clonotype comes from a woman aged 55 to 70 in good health and CMV-seropositive. The sequenced material came from PBMCs. The CDR3 region has the DNA TGCGCCAGCAGCTTCGGGACATCCTCCTACGAGCAGTACTTC. Translated: CASSFGTSSYEQYF.